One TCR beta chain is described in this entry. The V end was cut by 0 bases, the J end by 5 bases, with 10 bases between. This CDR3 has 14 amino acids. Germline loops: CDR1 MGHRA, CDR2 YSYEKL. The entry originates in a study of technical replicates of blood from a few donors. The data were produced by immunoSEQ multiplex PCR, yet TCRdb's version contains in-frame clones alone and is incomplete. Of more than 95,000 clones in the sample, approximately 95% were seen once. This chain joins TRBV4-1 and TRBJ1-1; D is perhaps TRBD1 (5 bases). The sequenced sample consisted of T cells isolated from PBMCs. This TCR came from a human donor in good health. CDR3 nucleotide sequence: TGCGCCAGCAGCCAAGACGGGGGGGGTACTGAAGCTTTCTTT. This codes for CASSQDGGGTEAFF.